The 20 T cell receptor beta chains below were found in one sample sequenced in a study of blood T cell repertoires in COVID-19. The method was immunoSEQ multiplex PCR; TCRdb's version includes in-frame clones alone and lacks a portion of them. The repertoire has about 270,000 clones, less than 85% of them found once; the top ten carry 3.1%. Sequences were obtained from peripheral blood. These receptors were collected from a woman aged 18-30 years with acute or convalescent COVID-19.

The V call is TRBV2, the J call TRBJ2-5, with D possibly being TRBD1 (6 bases). This CDR3 contains 12 residues. CDR1 and CDR2 (germline): SNHLY, FYNNEI. V lost 5 bases, J lost 4 bases, and 8 bases lay in between. This CDR3 is CASSKGVETQYF. CDR3 bases: TGTGCCAGCAGTAAGGGGGTAGAGACCCAGTACTTC. The whole variable domain, remainder taken from reference TRBV2 and TRBJ2-5, is EPEVTQTPSHQVTQMGQEVILRCVPISNHLYFYWYRQILGQKVEFLVSFYNNEISEKSEIFDDQFSVERPDGSNFTLKIRSTKLEDSAMYFCASSKGVETQYFGPGTRLLVL.

This chain uses TRBV7-9 with TRBJ2-1, with D tentatively TRBD1 (6 bases). The CDR3 length is 17 residues. The germline V gene has CDR1 SEHNR and CDR2 FQNEAQ (reference sequence). The ends were cut back, 3 bases at V and 2 bases at J, with 17 bases in the middle. Written as DNA, the CDR3 is TGTGCCAGCAGCTTCGCTCCCTTACAGGGAACCTACAATGAGCAGTTCTTC. It specifies CASSFAPLQGTYNEQFF.

For this clone: This same CDR3 is encoded by further DNA sequences in the sample. This chain links TRBV19 with TRBJ1-1, with D possibly being TRBD1 (5 bases). V lost 9 bases and J 1 base, leaving 9 bases between the germline ends. Germline V CDR1 and CDR2: LNHDA, SQIVND (reference sequence). The CDR3 has 12 amino acids. CDR3 in DNA: TGTGCCAGCCGAGACAGGAACACTGAAGCTTTCTTT. Translation gives CASRDRNTEAFF.

This CDR3 reads CASSQADRANTEAFF. The CDR3 nucleotides read TGTGCCAGCAGCCAAGCCGACAGGGCCAACACTGAAGCTTTCTTT. The rearrangement uses TRBV3-1 (or the pseudogene TRBV3-2) and TRBJ1-1, with 7 bases matching TRBD1. This CDR3 comprises 15 residues. Germline CDR1 reads LGHDT; CDR2 reads YNNKEL (reference sequence). After removal of 1 base from V and 2 bases from J, the junction contained 4 bases not matched to a gene.

The chain has TRBV30 and TRBJ1-1; 9 bases agree with TRBD1. V dropped 2 bases and J dropped 4; count of bases not matched to a gene: 5. Germline V gene lookup returns CDR1 GTSNPN and CDR2 SVGIG (reference sequence). The CDR3 is 14 residues long. CDR3 coding DNA: TGTGCCTGGAGTATACAGGGGGCTTCCACTGAAGCTTTCTTT. Encoded protein: CAWSIQGASTEAFF.

The chain links TRBV2 to TRBJ1-1; D uncertain. The CDR3 contains 13 residues. V was cut by 7 bases and J by 1 base, with 10 bases left in between. Germline V gene sequence: CDR1 SNHLY, CDR2 FYNNEI. In nucleotides, the CDR3 is TGTGCCAGCAAAATGACGGGGAACACTGAAGCTTTCTTT. Protein product: CASKMTGNTEAFF.

This chain links TRBV7-9 with TRBJ2-3, with D maybe TRBD2 (7 bases). Trimming took off 0 bases at V and 6 bases at J, with 19 bases between the two ends. The CDR3 consists of 17 residues. Germline CDR1 is SEHNR and CDR2 is FQNEAQ (reference sequence). CDR3 residues: CASSLALIQGRGDTQYF. The DNA of the CDR3 is TGTGCCAGCAGCTTAGCCCTTATCCAAGGGAGGGGGGATACGCAGTATTTT.

The rearrangement links TRBV2 to TRBJ2-1; D remains ambiguous. The germline gives CDR1 SNHLY, CDR2 FYNNEI. V lost 5 bases to trimming and J lost 14 bases, with 16 bases between them. This CDR3 contains 12 residues. CDR3 residues: CASSRRSVSEFF. CDR3 DNA: TGTGCCAGCAGTCGCAGGTCGGTCTCCGAGTTCTTC.

This rearrangement joins TRBV5-1 to TRBJ2-2, with TRBD1 matching over 7 bases. The CDR3 spans 16 residues. Germline trimming cut 4 bases from V and 0 bases from J; bases unmatched to any gene: 6. Per the germline V gene, CDR1 is SGHRS and CDR2 is YFSETQ. DNA for the CDR3: TGCGCCAGCAGCCTAAGACAGGGACCGAACACCGGGGAGCTGTTTTTT. As protein: CASSLRQGPNTGELFF. The full variable domain, its missing parts supplied by reference TRBV5-1 and TRBJ2-2, is KAGVTQTPRYLIKTRGQQVTLSCSPISGHRSVSWYQQTPGQGLQFLFEYFSETQRNKGNFPGRFSGRQFSNSRSEMNVSTLELGDSALYLCASSLRQGPNTGELFFGEGSRLTVL.

The chain couples TRBV19 to TRBJ1-5; the D is unclear. The V end was cut by 7 bases, the J end by 6 bases, with 19 bases between. Per germline, CDR1 LNHDA and CDR2 SQIVND (reference sequence). This CDR3 region has 15 residues. The CDR3 reads CASTGGWEKSQPQHF. As DNA, the CDR3 is TGTGCCAGTACCGGAGGATGGGAAAAAAGTCAGCCCCAGCATTTT.

The J gene is TRBJ1-1, the V gene TRBV6-5, with unresolved D. The CDR3 has 14 amino acids. Per the germline V gene, CDR1 is MNHEY and CDR2 is SVGAGI. V lost 2 bases, J lost 2 bases, and 9 bases lay in between. The CDR3 loop is CASSYMGGNTEAFF. CDR3 nucleotide sequence: TGTGCCAGCAGTTACATGGGAGGTAACACTGAAGCTTTCTTT.

The chain is built from TRBV7-9 and TRBJ1-1; D may be TRBD1 (6 bases). V gave up 5 bases and J gave up 6 bases, with 22 bases separating them. Germline assignment: CDR1 SEHNR and CDR2 FQNEAQ (reference sequence). The CDR3 loop spans 16 amino acids. In nucleotides, the CDR3 is TGTGCCAGCAGCCGTCCCGGGGGGCAGGCGAGGGCTGAAGCTTTCTTT. This encodes CASSRPGGQARAEAFF.

The chain combines TRBV11-2 with TRBJ2-3, with 12 nucleotides matching TRBD1. Trimming cost V 3 bases and J 5 bases; bases outside gene matches: 9. This CDR3 has 17 amino acids. The germline V gene has CDR1 SGHAT and CDR2 FQNNGV. The CDR3 nucleotides read TGTGCCAGCAGCTTGAAGGGGACAGGGGGCCGGGTAGATACGCAGTATTTT. This sequence encodes CASSLKGTGGRVDTQYF.

The chain is built from TRBV3-1 (or the pseudogene TRBV3-2) and TRBJ2-1; 11 bases fit TRBD2. The trim removed 4 bases at V and 8 bases at J, leaving 10 bases unmatched. CDR3 length: 16 amino acids. Germline loops: CDR1 LGHDT, CDR2 YNNKEL (reference sequence). CDR3 protein: CASSPWGSGRADEQFF. The CDR3 DNA reads TGTGCCAGCAGCCCCTGGGGTAGCGGGAGGGCCGATGAGCAGTTCTTC.

The genes are TRBV3-1 (or the pseudogene TRBV3-2) and TRBJ1-3; no firm D call. Germline CDR1 is LGHDT and CDR2 is YNNKEL (reference sequence). The V gene lost 2 bases and the J gene lost 2 bases, with 16 bases spanning the gap. The CDR3 runs to 17 residues. CDR3 amino acids: CASSQRSREGPGNTIYF. CDR3 DNA: TGTGCCAGCAGCCAAAGGTCGAGGGAGGGTCCTGGAAACACCATATATTTT.

This chain connects TRBV25-1 to TRBJ2-5; 7 bases line up with TRBD2. J gave up 1 base and V 4 bases, and 3 bases lay outside the gene matches. Germline V gives CDR1 MGHDK, CDR2 SYGVNS. The CDR3 is 14 amino acids. The CDR3 coding sequence is TGTGCCAGCAGTGTTGGCGGGAGCCAAGAGACCCAGTACTTC. Translating it yields CASSVGGSQETQYF.

The chain has TRBV7-6 and TRBJ2-5, with D maybe TRBD1 (5 bases). This CDR3 spans 16 amino acids. V was trimmed by 1 base and J by 1 base, leaving 13 bases between them. Per the germline V gene, CDR1 is SGHVS and CDR2 is FNYEAQ. This CDR3 is CASSLVATVVQETQYF. The CDR3 region has the DNA TGTGCCAGCAGCTTAGTCGCGACAGTGGTCCAAGAGACCCAGTACTTC. The complete variable domain, with remaining parts taken from reference TRBV7-6 and TRBJ2-5, reads GAGVSQSPRYKVTKRGQDVALRCDPISGHVSLYWYRQALGQGPEFLTYFNYEAQQDKSGLPNDRFSAERPEGSISTLTIQRTEQRDSAMYRCASSLVATVVQETQYFGPGTRLLVL.

This clone appeared once. V and J are TRBV5-5 and TRBJ1-3, with a tentative D call TRBD1 (5 bases). CDR1 and CDR2 (germline): SGHKS, YYEKEE (reference sequence). The length of the CDR3 is 16 residues. Between the trimmed V and J ends, which lost 2 bases and 0 bases, there was a span of 12 bases. The CDR3: CASSFGAGSSGNTIYF. The CDR3 coding sequence is TGTGCCAGCAGCTTTGGGGCCGGGAGCTCTGGAAACACCATATATTTT.

The gene calls are TRBV5-1 and TRBJ2-3; 7 nucleotides line up with TRBD1. Unmatched junction bases numbered 5, after V lost 4 bases and J lost 0 bases. Germline V gene lookup returns CDR1 SGHRS and CDR2 YFSETQ. This CDR3 contains 15 residues. The CDR3 sequence is CASSPTGESTDTQYF. The CDR3 DNA sequence: TGCGCCAGCAGCCCTACAGGGGAAAGCACAGATACGCAGTATTTT.

The J gene is TRBJ2-7, the V gene TRBV28; 8 bases map to TRBD2. Trimming removed 6 bases from V and 4 bases from J; junction bases left unmatched: 8. The CDR3 is 14 amino acids. Germline V CDR1 and CDR2: MDHEN, SYDVKM. As DNA, the CDR3 is TGTGCCAGCAGCCTCGGACTAGCTGGATACGAGCAGTACTTC. It specifies CASSLGLAGYEQYF.